This T cell receptor (beta chain) was identified during a study of T cells expressing NK-cell markers. Across the whole study: Sequencing of TCR beta repertoires drew on sorted CD3+CD56+NKG2C+, CD3+CD56+NKG2C- and CD3+CD56-NKG2C+ T cells. Seven HCMV-seropositive donors and one seronegative donor made up the eight sequenced donors.

Findings of the study overall: Of the CD8+ T cell pool in over 5 donors, roughly 1.0-7.5% was accounted for by dominant NKG2C+ clonotypes.

Points on this clonotype: Its antigen is not identified.

Template switching by 5'RACE with UMIs generated the TCR beta cDNA. TCRdb reprocessed the 5' RACE reads, keeping one entry per CDR3 protein, no DNA. The sample table sets out about 21,000 distinct CDR3 sequences. Germline CDR1 reads MNHNS; CDR2 reads SASEGT. This CDR3 is 14 amino acids long. The J gene is TRBJ2-5, the V gene TRBV6-1. The sequence was collected from a man aged 18-75 years in good health. Sequencing was done on a sample of blood T cells: a sorted CD56 or NKG2C T cell subset, CD4+ or CD8+ T cells, or bulk PBMC T cells (not recorded which). CDR3 sequence: CASSEVRVQETQYF.